This T cell receptor beta chain was retrieved from a study of blood T cell repertoires in COVID-19. Study as a whole: There were acute and convalescent COVID-19 samples, and they came from the United States, Italy and Spain. Sample material is recorded as cDNA or gDNA derived from T cells, B-cell-depleted T cells, or PBMCs.

Original analysis: Nucleated cell number was recorded as an estimate derived from reference gene primer amplification. The data were produced by immunoSEQ multiplex PCR, yet TCRdb's version contains in-frame clones alone and is incomplete. That table gives V, J and clone size, and the DNA gave D and trimming. Here the sample spans some 120,000 clones, over 70% being singletons. V was clipped by 5 bases and J by 2 bases, with 12 bases between them. Germline values: CDR1 ENHRY, CDR2 SYGVKD. The CDR3 extends over 14 amino acids. The sequencing sample was made of peripheral blood. This TCR was sampled from a man at least 80 years old with active or convalescent COVID-19. The chain has TRBV10-3 and TRBJ1-2; possibly TRBD1 for D (6 bases). In DNA form, the CDR3 reads TGTGCCATCAGTCTATTACAGGGAAACTATGGCTACACCTTC. Translation gives CAISLLQGNYGYTF.